One and the same sample provided the 10 T cell receptor beta chains below, sequenced in a study of early T cells in non-severe SARS-CoV-2 infection (dated by TCRdb to about 2021). The library was produced with 5' RACE. The sequencing machine was a NextSeq 500. TCRdb took the public reads, trimmed them with fastp at Q25, ran MiXCR for clone calling and kept in-frame beta chains. Every distinct CDR3 protein forms one entry, paired with its most common genes and DNA. The sample profile shows about 100,000 distinct CDR3 sequences; roughly 10% of them were found once. About 8.1% of the sample is in the top ten clones. Specimen: whole blood. All receptors come from an adult who was a healthcare worker with PCR-confirmed SARS-CoV-2 infection or an uninfected control (not recorded which).

The rearrangement uses TRBV28 and TRBJ2-5, with D perhaps matching TRBD1 (6 bases). V was cut by 8 bases and J by 5 bases, with 12 bases left in between. The CDR3 runs 12 residues. CDR1 and CDR2 (germline): MDHEN, SYDVKM. The CDR3 loop reads CASGWGRETQYF. CDR3 bases: TGTGCCAGCGGGTGGGGGCGCGAGACCCAGTACTTC.

The rearrangement links TRBV7-2 to TRBJ2-1; D might be TRBD1 (6 bases). Germline V gene data show CDR1 as SGHTA and CDR2 as FQGNSA. Trimming shortened V by 2 bases and J by 5 bases, and 16 bases separated the two germline ends. This CDR3 is built from 16 residues. CDR3 in DNA: TGTGCCAGCAGCTTAATCTACCCCAGGGGCGACAATGAGCAGTTCTTC. Protein: CASSLIYPRGDNEQFF. The full variable domain, its missing parts supplied by reference TRBV7-2 and TRBJ2-1, is GAGVSQSPSNKVTEKGKDVELRCDPISGHTALYWYRQSLGQGLEFLIYFQGNSAPDKSGLPSDRFSAERTGGSVSTLTIQRTQQEDSAVYLCASSLIYPRGDNEQFFGPGTRLTVL.

This clonotype was recorded at least ten times. V gene TRBV4-1 combines with J gene TRBJ2-1, with a weak D call TRBD2 (6 bases). Germline V gene sequence: CDR1 MGHRA, CDR2 YSYEKL. The germline V and J ends were trimmed by 4 bases and 3 bases, with 7 bases remaining between them. This CDR3 has 13 amino acids. CDR3 DNA: TGCGCCAGCAGCCTGGACTACTACAATGAGCAGTTCTTC. This encodes CASSLDYYNEQFF.

The chain is built from TRBV10-3 and TRBJ2-1; 9 nucleotides agree with TRBD2. V shed 2 bases and J 5 bases; nucleotides not matched to a gene: 4. The CDR3 spans 15 residues. Germline loops: CDR1 ENHRY, CDR2 SYGVKD. DNA of the CDR3: TGTGCCATCAGTGAGGAAATAGCGGGAGACAATGAGCAGTTCTTC. This encodes CAISEEIAGDNEQFF.

The V gene is TRBV29-1, the J gene TRBJ2-6; D perhaps matches TRBD1 (5 bases). CDR3 length: 14 residues. Germline V lookup: CDR1 SQVTM, CDR2 ANQGSEA. The ends were cut back, 4 bases at V and 0 bases at J, with 7 bases in the middle. In DNA form, the CDR3 reads TGCAGCGTTGGACAGTTCTCTGGGGCCAACGTCCTGACTTTC. The encoded protein is CSVGQFSGANVLTF.

This clonotype was recorded many times. The rearrangement joins TRBV20-1 to TRBJ2-5, with D perhaps matching TRBD2 (5 bases). V shed 1 base and J shed 4 bases, with 7 bases lying between them. CDR3 length: 12 residues. Germline CDR1 reads DFQATT; CDR2 reads SNEGSKA (reference sequence). CDR3 DNA: TGCAGTGCTAGAGTCCGGGGAGAGACCCAGTACTTC. As protein: CSARVRGETQYF.

The V call is TRBV12-3 or TRBV12-4, the J call TRBJ2-3; the match to TRBD1 covers 7 bases. V lost 6 bases to trimming and J lost 10 bases; unmatched junction nucleotides: 16. The CDR3 loop spans 15 amino acids. Here the CDR3 DNA reads TGTGCCAGCAGGTCCCGGGACAGAGGATGGGGTGCGCAGTATTTT. As protein: CASRSRDRGWGAQYF.

There are many counts of this clonotype. The chain uses TRBV2 and TRBJ2-7, with D unclear. The V and J ends lost 9 bases and 1 base respectively, with 13 bases between them. The CDR3 consists of 13 residues. Germline V gene lookup returns CDR1 SNHLY and CDR2 FYNNEI. The CDR3: CASEDVGSYEQYF. CDR3 sequence (DNA): TGTGCCAGTGAAGACGTTGGATCCTACGAGCAGTACTTC.

V gene TRBV9 combines with J gene TRBJ1-3, with a possible D match to TRBD1 (6 bases). CDR3 length: 16 residues. CDR1 SGDLS and CDR2 YYNGEE come from the germline V gene. V shed 9 bases and J shed 0 bases, with 19 bases lying between them. CDR3 bases: TGTGCCACCTCACCAGGGGCAGCCAGCTCTGGAAACACCATATATTTT. Translating gives CATSPGAASSGNTIYF.

This chain links TRBV20-1 with TRBJ2-3; 7 bases are a match to TRBD2. The CDR3 length is 13 residues. V lost 2 bases and J lost 8; bases outside the gene matches: 7. Germline CDR1 and CDR2: DFQATT and SNEGSKA (reference sequence). Here the CDR3 DNA reads TGCAGTGCTAGATCGGCTAGCGGAGGTACGCAGTATTTT. This translates into CSARSASGGTQYF.